This entry lists 21 T cell receptor beta chains sequenced from one sample in a study of spatial heterogeneity in lung cancer. The time point here: sample taken at primary tumor resection. Unsorted tumor, nontumor lung tissue or cryopreserved PBMC supplied the whole RNA. TCRdb independently ran MiXCR on the 5' RACE reads; one entry per CDR3 protein. The sample holds about 38,000 distinct CDR3 sequences, around 5.8% seen once. The specimen was PBMCs, collected at surgery. Receptor source: a male donor with early-stage non-small cell lung cancer.

This clonotype was observed many times. This chain connects TRBV4-2 to TRBJ2-2; weak D call: TRBD1 (6 bases). Germline V CDR1 and CDR2: LGHNA, YNFKEQ. Trimming took 7 bases from V and 1 from J, leaving 16 bases between them. The CDR3 runs to 16 residues. The CDR3 here is CASTSGTSRNTGELFF. The CDR3 DNA is TGTGCCAGCACCTCAGGGACAAGTCGGAACACCGGGGAGCTGTTTTTT.

This clonotype was observed a handful of times. The chain is built from TRBV20-1 and TRBJ2-1, with D hard to call. Germline V gene sequence: CDR1 DFQATT, CDR2 SNEGSKA (reference sequence). CDR3 size: 12 residues. V lost 3 bases, J lost 7 bases, and 10 bases lay in between. DNA of the CDR3: TGCAGTGCTAGTCGCGGAGTTAATGAGCAGTTCTTC. Translation: CSASRGVNEQFF.

This clonotype was seen a handful of times. The gene calls are TRBV20-1 and TRBJ2-7; 8 nucleotides agree with TRBD1. The V segment lost 6 bases and the J segment 1 base; nucleotides outside the gene matches: 8. Germline V gives CDR1 DFQATT, CDR2 SNEGSKA (reference sequence). This CDR3 is 14 amino acids long. Here the CDR3 reads CSAPDRGGSYEQYF. CDR3 in DNA: TGCAGTGCGCCCGACAGGGGTGGGTCCTACGAGCAGTACTTC.

This clonotype was recorded many times. V gene TRBV14 combines with J gene TRBJ1-2, with 7 bases fitting TRBD1. The CDR3 totals 13 residues. V shed 2 bases and J 7 bases; nucleotides not matched to a gene: 4. The germline gives CDR1 SGHDN, CDR2 FVKESK. CDR3: CASSQRDSGGYTF. CDR3 coding DNA: TGTGCCAGCAGCCAAAGGGACAGCGGTGGCTACACCTTC.

This clonotype was recorded at least ten times. J is TRBJ2-6 and V is TRBV20-1; D is possibly TRBD1 or TRBD2 (5 bases each). Germline values: CDR1 DFQATT, CDR2 SNEGSKA (reference sequence). CDR3 length: 15 amino acids. Trimming stripped 5 bases from V and 1 base from J, with 12 bases between. In nucleotides, the CDR3 is TGCAGTGCTCCGGGACGGATGTCTGGGGCCAACGTCCTGACTTTC. Translation gives CSAPGRMSGANVLTF.

This clonotype has a handful of counts. V usage is TRBV7-9 and J usage is TRBJ2-6; tentative D call: TRBD2 (6 bases). The CDR3 has 17 residues. V gave up 8 bases and J gave up 0 bases, with 17 bases separating them. The germline V gene encodes CDR1 SEHNR and CDR2 FQNEAQ (reference sequence). The CDR3: CASYIRDLSSGANVLTF. The CDR3 DNA follows: TGTGCCAGCTATATCCGGGACTTAAGCTCTGGGGCCAACGTCCTGACTTTC.

This clonotype was recorded many times. The chain recombines TRBV5-1 with TRBJ2-2; 7 bases line up with TRBD1. Looked up from germline, CDR1 is SGHRS and CDR2 is YFSETQ. V lost 4 bases, J lost 4 bases, and 4 bases stayed unmatched. The CDR3 length is 14 residues. The CDR3, as DNA: TGCGCCAGCAGCATTGGACAGGTCACCGGGGAGCTGTTTTTT. Translating gives CASSIGQVTGELFF.

This clonotype appeared a few times. CDR3 bases: TGTGCCAGCAGTTTAGCCCCAGGGGGACGGAATGAAAAACTGTTTTTT. Translation: CASSLAPGGRNEKLFF. This chain connects TRBV12-3 or TRBV12-4 to TRBJ1-4, with 7 positions matching TRBD1. CDR3 length: 16 amino acids. Trimming at V came to 0 bases and at J to 5 bases, leaving 6 bases not matched to a gene.

The table lists this clonotype with a few counts. The CDR3 bases are TGTGCCAGCAGTTTTGGGGCGCGTAATTCACCCCTCCACTTT. Protein product: CASSFGARNSPLHF. The rearrangement joins TRBV12-3 or TRBV12-4 to TRBJ1-6; the D gene is possibly TRBD1 (5 bases). V lost 3 bases to trimming and J lost 6 bases, with 9 bases between them. The CDR3 has 14 residues.

This clonotype was seen only a few times. This chain uses TRBV11-2 with TRBJ2-3; D not resolved. Trimming removed 3 bases at V and 11 bases at J, with 9 bases between. The germline gives CDR1 SGHAT, CDR2 FQNNGV. The CDR3 runs 11 residues. CDR3 nucleotides: TGTGCCAGCAGCTTCGCCTGGGGGCAGTATTTT. This codes for CASSFAWGQYF.

There are many counts of this clonotype. The chain employs TRBV6-5 and TRBJ1-4; 7 bases are a match to TRBD1. The trim removed 0 bases at V and 5 bases at J, leaving 6 bases unmatched. The CDR3 spans 16 residues. Germline CDR1 MNHEY, CDR2 SVGAGI. Here the CDR3 reads CASSYSKKGANEKLFF. CDR3 DNA: TGTGCCAGCAGTTACTCGAAAAAGGGGGCGAATGAAAAACTGTTTTTT.

This clonotype has a count of ten or more. This chain uses TRBV6-1 with TRBJ1-2; D might be TRBD1 (6 bases). With 3 bases removed from V and 7 bases from J, the gap between germline ends came to 12 bases. This CDR3 spans 13 amino acids. In germline, CDR1 is MNHNS, CDR2 SASEGT. CDR3 amino acids: CASSEDRFRGYTF. CDR3 sequence (DNA): TGTGCCAGCAGTGAGGACAGATTTCGTGGCTACACCTTC.

This clonotype was picked up many times. This chain joins TRBV12-3 or TRBV12-4 and TRBJ2-5; D is unclear. V was clipped by 3 bases and J by 5 bases, with 7 bases between them. The CDR3 runs 12 residues. CDR3 sequence reads: CASSFGRETQYF. CDR3 DNA: TGTGCCAGCAGTTTCGGGCGGGAGACCCAGTACTTC.

In its sample, this clonotype was seen many times. The CDR3 DNA reads TGTGCCAGCAGCCGATCACTAGCGGGGCACAATGAGCAGTTCTTC. It codes for CASSRSLAGHNEQFF. V gene TRBV7-3 combines with J gene TRBJ2-1; TRBD2 matches 10 bases. Germline lookup yields CDR1 SGHTA and CDR2 FQGTGA. The CDR3 runs to 15 residues. V lost 5 bases to trimming and J lost 5 bases; unmatched junction nucleotides: 6.

The sample holds many counts of this clonotype. The chain couples TRBV4-3 to TRBJ2-3, with 12 nucleotides matching TRBD2. Unmatched junction bases numbered 5, after V lost 0 bases and J lost 1 base. CDR3 length: 18 amino acids. CDR1 is LGHNA and CDR2 is YSLEER in the germline V gene. DNA for the CDR3: TGCGCCAGCAGCCAAGAGTCTAGCGGGGGGGCATGCACAGATACGCAGTATTTT. Its protein product is CASSQESSGGACTDTQYF.

The chain is built from TRBV5-5 and TRBJ2-3; D call uncertain. V was cut by 4 bases and J by 1 base, with 7 bases left in between. Germline lookup yields CDR1 SGHKS and CDR2 YYEKEE (reference sequence). CDR3 length: 13 residues. The CDR3 region has the DNA TGTGCCAGCAGCCCCGCAGGCACAGATACGCAGTATTTT. This encodes CASSPAGTDTQYF.

In its sample, this clonotype was seen many times. The chain links TRBV27 to TRBJ1-5; no clear D gene. Germline lookup yields CDR1 MNHEY and CDR2 SMNVEV (reference sequence). This CDR3 is built from 13 residues. V lost 8 bases and J 5 bases, leaving 13 bases between the germline ends. CDR3 region: CASGRTYDQPQHF. The CDR3 DNA sequence: TGTGCCAGCGGTCGGACTTATGATCAGCCCCAGCATTTT.

This clonotype was seen repeatedly, ten times or more. This chain links TRBV5-1 with TRBJ2-3, with D tentatively TRBD2 (5 bases). The CDR3 covers 15 residues. Germline V gene lookup returns CDR1 SGHRS and CDR2 YFSETQ. Trimming stripped 0 bases from V and 0 bases from J, with 8 bases between. The CDR3 loop reads CASSLAGTSTDTQYF. As DNA, the CDR3 is TGCGCCAGCAGCTTGGCGGGAACTAGCACAGATACGCAGTATTTT. The full variable domain, in which reference TRBV5-1 and TRBJ2-3 provide the parts outside the CDR3, is KAGVTQTPRYLIKTRGQQVTLSCSPISGHRSVSWYQQTPGQGLQFLFEYFSETQRNKGNFPGRFSGRQFSNSRSEMNVSTLELGDSALYLCASSLAGTSTDTQYFGPGTRLTVL.

CDR3 bases: TGTGAAAGTAGAGGACTAGCTCTGAATGAGCAGTTCTTC. It translates to CESRGLALNEQFF. The rearrangement joins TRBV19 to TRBJ2-1; 8 bases are a match to TRBD2. From germline, CDR1 is LNHDA and CDR2 SQIVND (reference sequence). This CDR3 has 13 residues.

This clonotype has only a few counts. The J gene is TRBJ2-5, the V gene TRBV5-4, with a tentative D call TRBD2 (6 bases). Per the germline V gene, CDR1 is SGHNT and CDR2 is YYREEE (reference sequence). Deletions cut 6 bases from V and 5 bases from J, with 11 bases between. The CDR3 runs 12 residues. The CDR3 sequence: CASNGGQETQYF. The CDR3 coding sequence is TGTGCCAGCAATGGAGGGCAGGAGACCCAGTACTTC.

This clonotype was found many times. The V call is TRBV3-1, the J call TRBJ2-7; D gene unclear. The CDR3 sequence is 14 residues long. The ends were cut back, 1 base at V and 3 bases at J, with 10 bases in the middle. CDR1 and CDR2 from the germline V gene are LGHDT and YNNKEL (reference sequence). CDR3: CASSQAGFDYEQYF. For the CDR3, the DNA is TGTGCCAGCAGCCAAGCCGGATTTGACTACGAGCAGTACTTC.